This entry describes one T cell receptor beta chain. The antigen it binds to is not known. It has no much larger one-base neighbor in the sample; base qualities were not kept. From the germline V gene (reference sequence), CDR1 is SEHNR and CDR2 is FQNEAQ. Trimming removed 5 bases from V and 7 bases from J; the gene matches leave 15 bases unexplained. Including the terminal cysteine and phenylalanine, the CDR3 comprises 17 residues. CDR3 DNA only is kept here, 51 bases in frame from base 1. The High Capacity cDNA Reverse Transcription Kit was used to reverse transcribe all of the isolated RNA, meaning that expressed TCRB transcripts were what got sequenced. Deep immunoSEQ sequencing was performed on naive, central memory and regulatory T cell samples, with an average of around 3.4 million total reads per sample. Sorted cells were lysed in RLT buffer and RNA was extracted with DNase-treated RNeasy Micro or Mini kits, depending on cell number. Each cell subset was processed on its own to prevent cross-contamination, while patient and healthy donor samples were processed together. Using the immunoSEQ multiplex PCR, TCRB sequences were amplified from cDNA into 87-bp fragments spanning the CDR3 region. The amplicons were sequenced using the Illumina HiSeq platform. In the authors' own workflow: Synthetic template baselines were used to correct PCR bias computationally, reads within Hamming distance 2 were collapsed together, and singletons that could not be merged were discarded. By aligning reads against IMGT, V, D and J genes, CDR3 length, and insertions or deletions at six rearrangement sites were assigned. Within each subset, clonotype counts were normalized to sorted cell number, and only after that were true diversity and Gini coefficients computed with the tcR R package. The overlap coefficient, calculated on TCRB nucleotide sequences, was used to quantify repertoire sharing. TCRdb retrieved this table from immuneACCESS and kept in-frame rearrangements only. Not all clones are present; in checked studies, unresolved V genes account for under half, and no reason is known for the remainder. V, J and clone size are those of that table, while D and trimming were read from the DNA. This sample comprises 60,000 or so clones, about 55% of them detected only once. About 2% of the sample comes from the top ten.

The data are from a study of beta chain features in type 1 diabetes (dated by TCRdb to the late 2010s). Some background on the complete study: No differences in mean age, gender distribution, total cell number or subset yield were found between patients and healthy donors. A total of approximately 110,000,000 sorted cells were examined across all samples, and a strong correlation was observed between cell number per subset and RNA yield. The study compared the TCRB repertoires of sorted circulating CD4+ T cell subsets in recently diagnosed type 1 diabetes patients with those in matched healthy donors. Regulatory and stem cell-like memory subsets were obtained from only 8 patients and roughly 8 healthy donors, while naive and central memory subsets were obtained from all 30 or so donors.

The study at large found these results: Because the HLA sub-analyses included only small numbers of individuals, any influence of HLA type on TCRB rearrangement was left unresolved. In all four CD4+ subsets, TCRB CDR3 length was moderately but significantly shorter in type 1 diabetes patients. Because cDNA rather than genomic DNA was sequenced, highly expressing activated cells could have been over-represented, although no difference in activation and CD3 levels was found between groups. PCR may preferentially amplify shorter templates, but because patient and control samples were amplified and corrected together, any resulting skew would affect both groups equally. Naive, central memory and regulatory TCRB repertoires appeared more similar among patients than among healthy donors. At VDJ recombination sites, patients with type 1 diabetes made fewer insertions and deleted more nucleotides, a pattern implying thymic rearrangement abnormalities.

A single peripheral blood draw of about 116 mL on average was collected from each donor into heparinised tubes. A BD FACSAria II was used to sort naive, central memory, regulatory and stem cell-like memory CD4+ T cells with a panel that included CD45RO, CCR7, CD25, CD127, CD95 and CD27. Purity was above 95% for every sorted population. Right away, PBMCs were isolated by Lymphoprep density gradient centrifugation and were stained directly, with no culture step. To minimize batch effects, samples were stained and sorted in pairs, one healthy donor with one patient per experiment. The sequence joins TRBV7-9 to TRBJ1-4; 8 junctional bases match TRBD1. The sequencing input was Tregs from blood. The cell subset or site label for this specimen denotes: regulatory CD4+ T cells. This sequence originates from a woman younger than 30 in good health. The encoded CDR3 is CASSHGTGGLRGEKLFF. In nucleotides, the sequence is TGTGCCAGCAGCCATGGGACAGGCGGACTCCGGGGTGAAAAACTGTTTTTT.